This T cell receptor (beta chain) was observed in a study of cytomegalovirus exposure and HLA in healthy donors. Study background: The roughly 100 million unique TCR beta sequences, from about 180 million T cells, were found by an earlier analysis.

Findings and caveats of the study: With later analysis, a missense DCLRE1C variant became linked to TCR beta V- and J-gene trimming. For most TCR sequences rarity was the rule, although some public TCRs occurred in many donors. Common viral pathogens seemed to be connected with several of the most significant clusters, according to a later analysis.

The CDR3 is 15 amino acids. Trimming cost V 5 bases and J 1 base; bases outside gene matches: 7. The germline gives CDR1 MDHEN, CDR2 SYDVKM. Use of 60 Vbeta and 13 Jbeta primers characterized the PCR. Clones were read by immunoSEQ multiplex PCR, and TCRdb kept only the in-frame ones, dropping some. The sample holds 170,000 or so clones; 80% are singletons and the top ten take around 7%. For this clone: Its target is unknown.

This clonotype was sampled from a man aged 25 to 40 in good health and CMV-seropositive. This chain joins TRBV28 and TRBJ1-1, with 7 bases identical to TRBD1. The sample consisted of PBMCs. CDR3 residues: CASSPPGTANTEAFF. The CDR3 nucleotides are TGTGCCAGCAGTCCCCCCGGGACAGCGAACACTGAAGCTTTCTTT. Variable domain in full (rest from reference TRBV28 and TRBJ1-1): DVKVTQSSRYLVKRTGEKVFLECVQDMDHENMFWYRQDPGLGLRLIYFSYDVKMKEKGDIPEGYSVSREKKERFSLILESASTNQTSMYLCASSPPGTANTEAFFGQGTRLTVV.